Below, one TCR beta chain is given with its context. Its antigen is currently unknown. These data come from a study of cytomegalovirus exposure and HLA in healthy donors. General study points: The CMV antigen specificity of a few CMV-associated chains was confirmed through in vitro analysis. The tendency of first-cohort TCR clusters to co-occur in the 100 to 150 validation repertoires was identified by a subsequent analysis.

The assay was immunoSEQ multiplex PCR, and TCRdb's table has in-frame clones only and misses some. The sample yields about 360,000 clones, roughly 88% seen once. Germline CDR1 reads MGHRA; CDR2 reads YSYEKL. The V gene lost 1 base and the J gene lost 3 bases, with 9 bases spanning the gap. This CDR3 has 14 residues. The sequence was obtained from a woman between 18 and 29 years old in good health and CMV-seronegative. What was sequenced was PBMCs. The gene calls are TRBV4-1 and TRBJ1-1; TRBD1 is a possible D gene (5 bases). CDR3 coding DNA: TGCGCCAGCAGCCAAGGGGGCGGATACACTGAAGCTTTCTTT. Residues: CASSQGGGYTEAFF.